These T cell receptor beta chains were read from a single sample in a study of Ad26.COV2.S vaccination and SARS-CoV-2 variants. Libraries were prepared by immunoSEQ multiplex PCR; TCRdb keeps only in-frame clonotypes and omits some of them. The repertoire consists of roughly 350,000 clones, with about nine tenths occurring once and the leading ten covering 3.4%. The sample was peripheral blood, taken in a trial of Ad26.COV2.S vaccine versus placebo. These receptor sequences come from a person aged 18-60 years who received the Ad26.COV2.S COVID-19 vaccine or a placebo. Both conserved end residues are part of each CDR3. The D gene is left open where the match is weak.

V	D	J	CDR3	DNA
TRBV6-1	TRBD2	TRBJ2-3	CASSELAGGADTQYF	TGTGCCAGCAGTGAACTAGCGGGGGGTGCAGATACGCAGTATTTT
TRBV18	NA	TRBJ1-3	CASSPPSGRSQGNTIYF	TGTGCCAGCTCACCACCATCCGGACGGTCTCAAGGAAACACCATATATTTT
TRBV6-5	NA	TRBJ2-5	CASRTGIAQETQYF	TGTGCCAGTCGTACAGGGATTGCCCAAGAGACCCAGTACTTC
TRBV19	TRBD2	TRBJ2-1	CASSIAGGASYNEQFF	TGTGCCAGTAGTATCGCCGGGGGGGCCTCCTACAATGAGCAGTTCTTC
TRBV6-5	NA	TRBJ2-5	CASSPLLRETQYF	TGTGCCAGCAGTCCTCTACTGCGGGAGACCCAGTACTTC
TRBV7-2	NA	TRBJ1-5	CASSFTGAGSSNQPQHF	TGTGCCAGCAGCTTTACGGGGGCAGGGTCTAGCAATCAGCCCCAGCATTTT
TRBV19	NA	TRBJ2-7	CASSIDPDGAEQYF	TGTGCCAGTAGTATCGACCCTGACGGGGCCGAGCAGTACTTC
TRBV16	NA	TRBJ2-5	CASSQSRGLQETQYF	TGTGCCAGCAGCCAATCGAGAGGCCTTCAAGAGACCCAGTACTTC
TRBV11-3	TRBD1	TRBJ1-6	CASSLRTGGYNSPLHF	TGTGCCAGCAGCTTGAGGACAGGGGGTTATAATTCACCCCTCCACTTT
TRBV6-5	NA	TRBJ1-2	CASRASYGYTF	TGTGCCAGCCGCGCCAGCTATGGCTACACCTTC
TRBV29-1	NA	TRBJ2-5	CSVEVPGHPQTQYF	TGCAGCGTTGAAGTACCGGGACACCCCCAAACCCAGTACTTC
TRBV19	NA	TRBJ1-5	CASKGPSHPYSNQPQHF	TGTGCCAGTAAGGGTCCGAGTCACCCTTATAGCAATCAGCCCCAGCATTTT
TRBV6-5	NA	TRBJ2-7	CASSYGDTAYEQYF	TGTGCCAGCAGTTACGGGGACACTGCCTACGAGCAGTACTTC
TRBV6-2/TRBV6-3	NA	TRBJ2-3	CASSYSLTTGPTTDTQYF	TGTGCCAGCAGTTACTCCCTCACCACGGGACCCACCACAGATACGCAGTATTTT